This T cell receptor beta chain appears in the sequencing data of a study of cytomegalovirus exposure and HLA in healthy donors (dated by TCRdb to 2015 to 2018). Turning to the overall study: An earlier analysis of a few hundred of the donors reported 276 Gb of sequence data and 100 million to 120 million unique TCR beta sequences obtained from about 179 million T cells. About 280 gigabases of sequencing data and tens of millions of unique TCR sequences were included in an early release covering 500 to 750 HLA-typed donors. Among the roughly 380 genotyped donors, 81% belonged to the genetic ancestry cluster associated with self-reported Caucasian donors. The study was designed to test whether signatures of past pathogen exposure could be identified by cataloging public T cell receptors. The T cell repertoires of some 670 subjects were profiled by immunosequencing and related to cytomegalovirus serostatus. Along with the roughly 670-subject first cohort, a separate validation cohort of around 120 different subjects was used. High-throughput TCR immunosequencing, statistical association of individual TCRs with disease status, and machine learning were combined to predict cytomegalovirus infection status. To study patterns of TCR occurrence, a later analysis re-analyzed previously published TCR beta repertoires from 600 to 750 donors and added high-resolution HLA genotyping. In the later analysis, no new phenotypic data were used to find candidate immune exposures; instead, reliance was placed on TCR beta sequences and their occurrence across donors. In an earlier analysis of more than 550 of the donors, high-throughput TCR beta sequencing was used to judge whether each TCR beta V gene segment behaved as functional or pseudogenic. Donor age, sex, ethnicity and CMV serostatus were collected together with the repertoire data. A later genetic analysis used genome-wide SNP genotypes for about 65% of the roughly 700 donors, treating that subset as a discovery cohort. Every discovery cohort repertoire had been produced on one sequencing platform. HLA typing covered class I and class II loci at four-digit resolution. The number of typed donors differed by locus: about 629-640 for A, B, C, DRB1 and DQB1; approximately 520 for DQA1; fewer than 610 for DPA1; and around 450 for DPB1. A handful of DR-DQ haplotypes were handled as single units for association and clustering because linkage in the cohort was strong. Among roughly 370 genotyped donors of the cohort, an average of roughly 240,000 unique TCR beta nucleotide sequences were sequenced per donor, around 20% of them non-productive. Paper-wide results and their limitations: In an earlier analysis of over 550 of the donors, most TCR beta V segments were observed in productive rearrangements about 87% or about 30% of the time, broadly matching IMGT annotations. Correlated functional status among segregating V segments might be attributable to linkage disequilibrium, but an unknown experimental factor could not be ruled out. The study listed 150 to 200 TCR beta chains as associated with cytomegalovirus. In a later analysis, several top co-occurrence clusters were reported to appear linked to parvovirus B19, influenza, CMV and Epstein-Barr virus. In a later genetic analysis, fewer N-insertions in productive TCRs were reported among donors in an Asian-associated ancestry cluster than the approximately 710-donor mean. According to a later analysis, TCR association rates differed among HLA loci, with DRB1 alleles showing the most associated TCRs and HLA-C alleles showing the fewest. Most TCR sequences were observed very rarely across donors, whereas some public TCRs were present in many individuals. Compared with equally common non-associated chains, HLA-associated TCR beta chains in a later analysis were more clonally expanded and had lower generation probabilities. A later genetic analysis associated a missense DCLRE1C variant with V-gene and J-gene trimming of TCR beta chains, and an independent cohort replicated the association. The classifier was reported to diagnose cytomegalovirus status with high specificity and sensitivity in both the original cohort and the validation cohort. Some IMGT-functional V segments, including TRBV6-2 and TRBV6-3, could not be distinguished by the 87-base-pair reads and were therefore excluded. It was suggested by the authors that the approach could potentially be generalized to other disease states and immunological phenotypes. Only TCR beta chains were sequenced in this cohort, and the absence of alpha or paired-chain data limited detectable features. Three of the identified cytomegalovirus-associated TCR beta chains were confirmed in vitro to be specific for cytomegalovirus antigens. In a later analysis, most CMV-associated TCR beta chains were found to appear HLA-restricted, with HLA associations seemingly driven largely by CMV exposure. A further reported finding was that TCR beta sequences accurately predicted the HLA-A and HLA-B alleles for most subjects in the first cohort. A cluster of highly shared sequence variants was judged likely to represent a technical artifact of the sequencing pipeline. A later analysis associated 15,000 or so TCR beta sequences with specific HLA alleles at a false discovery rate of 0.05. The presence/absence analyses assumed that sequencing depth was roughly uniform across donors, and that assumption may not be true. The only immune exposure information available for the cohort was CMV serostatus. Because some donors lacked HLA typing at each locus, the association tests relied only on the typed subset. Over 15 rarely observed V segments, including chromosome 9 orphons, were excluded from the earlier analysis of about 600 of the donors because counts were too low. Strong co-occurrence of HLA alleles, especially DR and DQ, made assigning TCR associations to individual alleles difficult.

The germline V gene (reference sequence) yields MNHNY for CDR1 and SVGAGI for CDR2. From the cysteine up to the phenylalanine, the CDR3 has a length of 11 residues. Just CDR3 DNA is preserved here, 33 bases in frame from base 1. V and J are truncated by 5 bases and 11 bases respectively, leaving an intervening sequence of 12 bases. Notes on this clone: Which antigen it targets is not known. No qualities accompany the bases; no much larger clone lies one base away.

Libraries were built with the immunoSEQ multiplex PCR assay. For the multiplex PCR, a mixture combining 60 forward primers for TCR Vbeta segments and 13 reverse primers for TCR Jbeta segments was used. A multiplex PCR assay on genomic DNA amplified the CDR3 region of rearranged TCR beta genes. Amplified TCR beta libraries were sequenced as 87-base-pair reads on the Illumina HiSeq System. Per the source publication's procedure: Across the 670 or so repertoires, a later analysis counted approximately 75 million unique TCR beta chains, approximately 12 million of which were shared by at least two donors. To remove PCR and sequencing errors, raw reads were error-corrected and collapsed into unique sequences using a nearest-neighbor algorithm that merged closely related sequences. To assign V, D and J gene segments, CDR3 sequences were aligned to IMGT reference sequences. For a sequence to be retained, a match of at least six nucleotides was required to both a V gene segment and a J gene segment. Rearrangements were called productive when the CDR3 lacked stop codons and stayed in frame with V and J; all others were non-productive. Following IMGT convention, CDR3 was defined as the stretch from the second conserved V-encoded cysteine up to the conserved J-encoded phenylalanine. Sequences without an unambiguous match to a single V gene segment were excluded from the earlier analysis of 450 to 750 of the donors. An earlier analysis of fewer than 750 of the donors called V segments functional above 56.7% productive rearrangements and segregating when the between-donor standard deviation exceeded 5%. A statistical classification framework was built for diagnosing cytomegalovirus status from the catalog of TCR beta chain sequences. In a later analysis, TCR nucleotide sequences were compared against IMGT/GENE-DB human TR gene sequences so that V and J genes could be assigned. The TCRdist pipeline was used in a later analysis to assign CDR3 sequences and most-parsimonious VDJ recombination scenarios. In a later analysis, each TCR beta chain was defined by its CDR3 amino acid sequence together with its V-gene family, and reads without a unique V-gene family were excluded. In a later analysis, approximately 590 highly shared, low-generation-probability nucleotide sequences were removed to address suspected cross-contamination and a sequencing artifact. In a later analysis, a clonal expansion index for each public chain was calculated from normalized within-repertoire ranks of inferred template counts. Generation probabilities in a later analysis came from a VDJ recombination model fitted to out-of-frame rearrangements, and those results were checked against IGoR. In a later analysis, TCR-TCR, TCR-HLA and TCR-CMV co-occurrence was scored with hypergeometric tests, and a repertoire-size bias correction was applied to TCR pairs. To estimate false discovery rates, a later analysis permuted the HLA or CMV assignments 20 times. In a later analysis, co-occurring TCRs were grouped using DBSCAN, with TCRdist sequence similarity added in when clustering inside HLA-allele-positive subsets. Repertoires with fewer than 30,000 or more than 120,000 public chains were left out of co-occurrence clustering, as were five repertoires with anomalous nucleotide sharing. Imported from immuneACCESS, the table was reduced by TCRdb to in-frame sequences with V and J called. These copies leave out some clones; in studies compared against another copy, an unresolved V gene accounts for under half, and the cause of the remainder is not known. That table furnishes V, J and clone size, whereas the DNA furnished D and trimming. The sample table shows 150,000 to 200,000 clones, and approximately 80% are seen once. Around 3.6% of the sample goes to the ten largest clones.

In total, more than 500 healthy bone marrow donors made up the cohort. At the time of sampling, every cohort member was nominally healthy, though immune exposures that went unrecorded were likely present. The donor was CMV seropositive and was included in the group of 250 to 300 seropositive cohort members. Each donor provided a peripheral blood sample, and peripheral blood mononuclear cells were used for TCR beta sequencing. Genomic DNA extraction from the blood cell samples was performed with the Qiagen DNeasy Blood Extraction Kit. The specimen sequenced was PBMCs. The receptor comes from a man aged 40-55 years in good health and CMV-seropositive. The chain joins TRBV6-6 to TRBJ1-1, with the D gene not confidently named. The nucleotides read TGTGCCAGCAGTGTAGGCCACGGGGCTTTCTTT. The translation is CASSVGHGAFF.